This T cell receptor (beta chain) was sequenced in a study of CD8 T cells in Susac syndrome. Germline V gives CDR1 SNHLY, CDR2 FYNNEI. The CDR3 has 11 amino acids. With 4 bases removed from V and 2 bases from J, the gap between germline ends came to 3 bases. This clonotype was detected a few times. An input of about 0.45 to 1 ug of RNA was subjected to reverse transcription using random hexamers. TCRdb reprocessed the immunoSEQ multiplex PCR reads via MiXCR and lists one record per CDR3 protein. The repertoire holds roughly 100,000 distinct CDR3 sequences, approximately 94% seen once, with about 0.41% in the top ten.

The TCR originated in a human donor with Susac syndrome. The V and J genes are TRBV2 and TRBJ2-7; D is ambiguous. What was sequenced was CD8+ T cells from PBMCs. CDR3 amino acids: CASSVTYEQYF. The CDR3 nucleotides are TGTGCCAGCAGTGTAACCTACGAGCAGTACTTC.